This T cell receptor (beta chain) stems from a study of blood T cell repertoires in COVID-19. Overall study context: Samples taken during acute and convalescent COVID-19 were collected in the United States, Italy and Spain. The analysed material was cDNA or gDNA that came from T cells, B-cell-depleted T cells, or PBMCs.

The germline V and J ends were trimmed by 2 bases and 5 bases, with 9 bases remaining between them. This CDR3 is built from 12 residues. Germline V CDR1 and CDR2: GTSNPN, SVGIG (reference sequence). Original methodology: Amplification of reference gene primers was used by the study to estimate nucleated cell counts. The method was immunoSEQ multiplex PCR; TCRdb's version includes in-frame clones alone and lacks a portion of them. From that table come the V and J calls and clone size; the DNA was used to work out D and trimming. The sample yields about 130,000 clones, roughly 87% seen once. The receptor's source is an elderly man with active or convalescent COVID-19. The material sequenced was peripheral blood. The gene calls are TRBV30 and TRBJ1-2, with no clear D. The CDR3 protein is CAWSPLVYGYTF. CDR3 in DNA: TGTGCCTGGAGTCCTCTTGTATATGGCTACACCTTC.